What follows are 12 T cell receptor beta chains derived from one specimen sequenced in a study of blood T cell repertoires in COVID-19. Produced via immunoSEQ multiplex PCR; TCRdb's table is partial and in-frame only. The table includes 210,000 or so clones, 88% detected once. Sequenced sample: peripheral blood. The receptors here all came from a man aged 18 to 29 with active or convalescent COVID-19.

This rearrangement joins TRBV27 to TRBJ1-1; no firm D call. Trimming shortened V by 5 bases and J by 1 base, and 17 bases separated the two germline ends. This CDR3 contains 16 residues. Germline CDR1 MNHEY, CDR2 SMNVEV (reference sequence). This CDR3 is CASSPILSTENTEAFF. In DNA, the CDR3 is TGTGCCAGCAGTCCAATACTGTCGACTGAGAACACTGAAGCTTTCTTT.

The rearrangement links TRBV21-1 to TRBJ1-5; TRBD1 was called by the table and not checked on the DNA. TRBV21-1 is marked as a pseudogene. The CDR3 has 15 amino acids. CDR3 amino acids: CASSKEQGGNQPQHF. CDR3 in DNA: TGTGCCAGCAGCAAAGAACAGGGAGGCAATCAGCCCCAGCATTTT.

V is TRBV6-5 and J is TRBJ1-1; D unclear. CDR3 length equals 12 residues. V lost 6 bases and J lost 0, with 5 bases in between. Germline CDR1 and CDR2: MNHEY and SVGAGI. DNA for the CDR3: TGTGCCAGCAGGGGAGTGAACACTGAAGCTTTCTTT. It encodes CASRGVNTEAFF.

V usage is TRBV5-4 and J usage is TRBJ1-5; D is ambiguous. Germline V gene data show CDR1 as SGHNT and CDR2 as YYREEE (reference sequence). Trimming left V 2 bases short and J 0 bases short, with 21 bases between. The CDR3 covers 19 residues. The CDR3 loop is CASSFLLSPNSHSNQPQHF. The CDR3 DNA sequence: TGTGCCAGCAGCTTTCTTTTGTCCCCCAACAGCCATAGCAATCAGCCCCAGCATTTT.

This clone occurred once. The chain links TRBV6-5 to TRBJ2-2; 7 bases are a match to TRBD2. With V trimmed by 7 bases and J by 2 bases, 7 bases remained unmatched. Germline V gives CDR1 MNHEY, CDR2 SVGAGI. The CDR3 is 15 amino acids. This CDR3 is CASTRSGTNTGELFF. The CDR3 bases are TGTGCCAGCACCCGAAGCGGGACCAACACCGGGGAGCTGTTTTTT.

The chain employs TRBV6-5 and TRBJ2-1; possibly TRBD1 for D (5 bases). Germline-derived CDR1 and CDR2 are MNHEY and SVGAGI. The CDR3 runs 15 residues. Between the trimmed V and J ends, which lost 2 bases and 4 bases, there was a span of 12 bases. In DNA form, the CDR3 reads TGTGCCAGCAGTTACCAGGGAAAATCTTACAATGAGCAGTTCTTC. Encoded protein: CASSYQGKSYNEQFF.

The CDR3: CSVEDSPSGGARSYEQYF. The CDR3 DNA reads TGCAGCGTTGAAGATAGCCCCTCGGGGGGCGCGCGATCATACGAGCAGTACTTC. The chain combines TRBV29-1 with TRBJ2-7; D might be TRBD2 (7 bases). Trimming stripped 0 bases from V and 4 bases from J, with 25 bases between. This CDR3 contains 18 residues. The germline gives CDR1 SQVTM, CDR2 ANQGSEA.

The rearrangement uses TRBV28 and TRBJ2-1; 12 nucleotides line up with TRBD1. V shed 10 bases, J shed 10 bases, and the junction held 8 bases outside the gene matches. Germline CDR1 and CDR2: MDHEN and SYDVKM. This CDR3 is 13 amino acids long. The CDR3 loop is CAIPGTGGREQFF. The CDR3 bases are TGTGCCATCCCCGGGACAGGGGGCCGGGAGCAGTTCTTC.

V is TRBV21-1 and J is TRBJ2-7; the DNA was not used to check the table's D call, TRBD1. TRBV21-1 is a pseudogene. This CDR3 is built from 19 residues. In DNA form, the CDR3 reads TGTGCCAGCCCCGAAAGATTTAAGGGGGCGGCGGGAATGCCGAGAGAGCAGTACTTC. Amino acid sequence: CASPERFKGAAGMPREQYF.

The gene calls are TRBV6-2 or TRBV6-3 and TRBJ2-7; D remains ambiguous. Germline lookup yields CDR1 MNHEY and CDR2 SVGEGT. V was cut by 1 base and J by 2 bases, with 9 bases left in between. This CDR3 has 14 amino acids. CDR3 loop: CASSYLVDPYEQYF. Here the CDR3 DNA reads TGTGCCAGCAGTTACTTGGTAGATCCCTACGAGCAGTACTTC.

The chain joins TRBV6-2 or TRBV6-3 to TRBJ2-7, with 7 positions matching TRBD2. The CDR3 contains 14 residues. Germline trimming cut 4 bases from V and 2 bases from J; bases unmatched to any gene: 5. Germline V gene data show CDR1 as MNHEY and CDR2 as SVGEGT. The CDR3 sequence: CASSLGGPTYEQYF. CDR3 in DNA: TGTGCCAGCAGTTTGGGAGGGCCTACCTACGAGCAGTACTTC.

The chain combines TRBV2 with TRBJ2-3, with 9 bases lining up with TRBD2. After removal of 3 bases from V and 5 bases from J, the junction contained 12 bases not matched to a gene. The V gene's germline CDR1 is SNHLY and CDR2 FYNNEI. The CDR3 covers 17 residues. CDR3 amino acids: CASSDGVSGSSVDTQYF. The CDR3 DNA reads TGTGCCAGCAGTGATGGGGTTAGCGGGAGTAGTGTAGATACGCAGTATTTT.